One sample yielded the 7 T cell receptor beta chains listed below, sequenced in a study of Tregs in tolerant kidney transplant recipients. The nonmyeloablative bone marrow transplants came from related graft donors, with transient mixed chimerism. TCRdb's copy holds only in-frame clones and misses some; the assay was immunoSEQ multiplex PCR. The sample yields more than 20,000 clones, roughly 80% seen once. Material: CD8+ T cells from blood (PBMCs), obtained 6 months after the transplant. These receptors all come from a human patient who received a combined kidney and bone marrow transplant. Some T cells may originate from the graft donor.

The rearrangement joins TRBV6-6 to TRBJ1-4; the D is unclear. Germline values: CDR1 MNHNY, CDR2 SVGAGI (reference sequence). V lost 2 bases to trimming and J lost 0 bases, with 4 bases between them. This CDR3 region has 14 residues. Here the CDR3 reads CASSYIATNEKLFF. CDR3 nucleotides: TGTGCCAGCAGTTACATCGCAACTAATGAAAAACTGTTTTTT.

V is TRBV14 and J is TRBJ1-2; D ambiguous. From germline, CDR1 is SGHDN and CDR2 FVKESK. V dropped 0 bases and J dropped 8 bases, with 10 bases sitting between them. This CDR3 is built from 13 residues. The CDR3 nucleotides read TGTGCCAGCAGCCAAGACTGGAGAGGGGGCTACACCTTC. This codes for CASSQDWRGGYTF.

The chain joins TRBV6-4 to TRBJ2-3, with 8 bases matching TRBD2. V was clipped by 8 bases and J by 0 bases; unmatched bases: 4. The CDR3 length is 14 residues. Germline values: CDR1 MRHNA, CDR2 SNTAGT. CDR3 sequence reads: CASGAGESTDTQYF. The DNA for the CDR3 is TGTGCCAGCGGAGCGGGGGAGAGCACAGATACGCAGTATTTT.

This clone was counted a few times. The chain recombines TRBV4-1 with TRBJ1-3, with D perhaps matching TRBD1 (5 bases). The CDR3 is 16 amino acids. V was cut by 0 bases and J by 1 base, with 10 bases left in between. Per the germline V gene, CDR1 is MGHRA and CDR2 is YSYEKL. CDR3 DNA sequence: TGCGCCAGCAGCCAAGATCTGGGGGGTTCTGGAAACACCATATATTTT. Amino acid sequence: CASSQDLGGSGNTIYF.

This chain uses TRBV15 with TRBJ2-3; maybe TRBD2 (6 bases). Germline V gene sequence: CDR1 LNHNV, CDR2 YYDKDF (reference sequence). The CDR3 has 15 residues. With 0 bases removed from V and 0 bases from J, the gap between germline ends came to 7 bases. CDR3 sequence (DNA): TGTGCCACCAGCAGAGAGGGGGGAAGCACAGATACGCAGTATTTT. It translates to CATSREGGSTDTQYF.

This clone was counted once. The chain is built from TRBV9 and TRBJ2-1, with unresolved D. The ends were cut back, 3 bases at V and 6 bases at J, with 7 bases in the middle. The CDR3 sequence is 12 residues long. The germline V gene encodes CDR1 SGDLS and CDR2 YYNGEE. This chain's CDR3 is CASSDLSNEQFF. The CDR3 bases are TGTGCCAGCAGCGATCTCTCCAATGAGCAGTTCTTC.

J is TRBJ2-2 and V is TRBV29-1, with D perhaps TRBD2 (6 bases). Germline assignment: CDR1 SQVTM and CDR2 ANQGSEA. The CDR3 totals 12 residues. V lost 7 bases and J lost 5, with 11 bases in between. CDR3 in amino acids: CSGQGGTGELFF. Here the CDR3 DNA reads TGCAGCGGGCAGGGAGGAACCGGGGAGCTGTTTTTT.